This TCR beta chain was retrieved from a study of regulatory T cells in long-lasting Graves disease. This clonotype was counted ten times or more. Germline V gene sequence: CDR1 SNHLY, CDR2 FYNNEI. V was pared by 7 bases and J by 1 base, with 14 bases between. The CDR3 loop spans 15 amino acids. The time point is: newly diagnosed GD, antithyroid drugs for less than 3 months. Preparation of the TCR library used RNA extracted from PBMCs. Investigators prepared the TCR beta libraries by applying iRepertoire HTBI primers and Arm-PCR of CDR3 regions. From the multiplex PCR reads, TCRdb called clonotypes with MiXCR, one entry per CDR3 protein. The sample shows approximately 460,000 distinct CDR3 sequences, about 16% of them seen only once. This same sample was also taken into another study, of T cells in Graves' hyperthyroidism and ophthalmopathy. That investigation notes: Clinical symptoms, serum thyroxine, TRAb, thyroid ultrasound and orbital computed tomography established diagnosis.

This TCR derives from a woman aged 25 to 39 with Graves disease. The sample in question was peripheral blood mononuclear cells (PBMCs), obtained at new diagnosis, from a patient treated with antithyroid drugs. This chain joins TRBV2 and TRBJ1-5, with TRBD1 as a possible D gene (5 bases). The CDR3 DNA reads TGTGCCAGCAAGTTCCTGGGGGGGAGCAATCAGCCCCAGCATTTT. Translated, it gives CASKFLGGSNQPQHF.